Reported below is one TCR beta chain. The sample belongs to a study of blood T cell repertoires in COVID-19. About the research overall: Collection of acute and convalescent COVID-19 samples took place in the United States, Italy and Spain. In each case, the material was cDNA or gDNA derived from T cells, B-cell-depleted T cells, or PBMCs.

V gave up 5 bases and J gave up 2 bases; unmatched junction bases: 11. This CDR3 spans 15 amino acids. Germline CDR1 is SQVTM and CDR2 is ANQGSEA. Per the study methods: Estimation of nucleated cell counts was performed using reference gene primer amplification. Profiled with immunoSEQ multiplex PCR; TCRdb holds only in-frame clones, not every one. The V and J calls and clone size were taken over from that table, and D and trimming were inferred from the DNA. Among fewer than 300,000 clones listed, about 86% were seen once. The TCR originated in an elderly man with acute or convalescent COVID-19. J is TRBJ1-2 and V is TRBV29-1, with 7 bases matching TRBD1. The sequencing input was peripheral blood. The CDR3 loop is CSVTMLTGRNYGYTF. The CDR3 DNA follows: TGCAGCGTTACAATGTTGACAGGGAGGAACTATGGCTACACCTTC.